This T cell receptor beta chain was recorded in a study of blood T cell repertoires in COVID-19. Background on the study: Samples came from the United States, Italy and Spain, spanning acute and convalescent COVID-19. T cells, B-cell-depleted T cells, or PBMCs provided the cDNA or gDNA that served as material.

CDR3 length: 16 residues. Germline assignment: CDR1 KGHSH and CDR2 LQKENI. The trim removed 2 bases at V and 1 base at J, leaving 5 bases unmatched. The repertoire was sequenced with immunoSEQ multiplex PCR; TCRdb's copy has only in-frame clones and lacks some. The sample has about 160,000 clones, roughly 80% seen once. Participants, about 18 to 100 years old, spanned around 25 US areas. Participants reported their clinical history, and cohort assignment relied on those reports. Sequencing input: PBMCs or T cells enriched from blood (not recorded which). V gene TRBV18 combines with J gene TRBJ2-3, with 8 bases lining up with TRBD2. The TCR comes from an older woman who had recovered from COVID-19. CDR3 nucleotides: TGTGCCAGCTCACCATTCACTAGCGGAGGCACAGATACGCAGTATTTT. Translated: CASSPFTSGGTDTQYF.